This is a list of T cell receptor beta chains from one sample in a study of cytomegalovirus exposure and HLA in healthy donors. Clones were read by immunoSEQ multiplex PCR, and TCRdb kept only the in-frame ones, dropping some. The table records 100,000 to 150,000 clones, about four fifths of them present only once. The sample was PBMCs. Source of these receptors: a male donor in good health and CMV-seronegative. CDR3s include the opening cysteine and the closing phenylalanine or tryptophan. Fields, in order: D gene, J gene, clone size, V gene, CDR3 protein, CDR3 DNA. D genes are given only for firm matches. Clone sizes are given selectively: once, few, many, or a class where the clone is expanded.

TRBD1	TRBJ1-3	NA	TRBV18	CASSPYTQGTSSGNTIYF	TGTGCCAGCTCACCATATACACAGGGGACAAGCTCTGGAAACACCATATATTTT
TRBD2	TRBJ2-1	NA	TRBV11-2	CASSPREDSLSYNEQFF	TGTGCCAGCAGCCCCCGGGAGGACTCCCTCTCCTACAATGAGCAGTTCTTC
NA	TRBJ2-3	NA	TRBV6-1	CASRKGGTDTQYF	TGTGCCAGCAGGAAAGGGGGCACAGATACGCAGTATTTT
TRBD2	TRBJ2-3	NA	TRBV7-9	CASSGPGLAGGFTDTQYF	TGTGCCAGCAGCGGCCCGGGACTAGCGGGGGGGTTCACAGATACGCAGTATTTT
NA	TRBJ1-6	NA	TRBV13	CASSFRNSPLHF	TGTGCCAGCAGCTTCCGGAATTCACCCCTCCACTTT
NA	TRBJ2-3	NA	TRBV9	CASSVDIGASTDTQYF	TGTGCCAGCAGCGTAGATATCGGAGCTAGCACAGATACGCAGTATTTT
TRBD1	TRBJ2-7	NA	TRBV4-1	CASSQRDRGNYEQYF	TGCGCCAGCAGCCAAAGGGACAGGGGGAACTACGAGCAGTACTTC
NA	TRBJ1-3	NA	TRBV18	CASSPREYSGNTIYF	TGTGCCAGCTCACCAAGGGAGTACTCTGGAAACACCATATATTTT
TRBD1	TRBJ1-2	NA	TRBV7-9	CASSLASTGNYGYTF	TGTGCCAGCAGCTTAGCTTCGACAGGGAACTATGGCTACACCTTC
NA	TRBJ1-6	once	TRBV10-3	CAISAGNSPLHF	TGTGCCATCAGTGCAGGGAATTCACCCCTCCACTTT